The T cell receptor (beta chain) described here comes from a study of blood T cell repertoires in COVID-19. Method: immunoSEQ multiplex PCR; TCRdb's copy keeps in-frame clones and lacks some. Of some 150,000 clones in the sample, about 80% were seen once. The CDR3 sequence is 15 residues long. The germline CDR1 and CDR2 sequences are MGHDK and SYGVNS. Germline trimming cut 4 bases from V and 6 bases from J; bases unmatched to any gene: 6. This clonotype originated in a human donor in a cohort sampled during active COVID-19. The chain employs TRBV25-1 and TRBJ2-3, with 11 nucleotides matching TRBD2. Sequencing was performed on peripheral blood. The CDR3 loop is CASSGTSGLLDTQYF. CDR3 coding DNA: TGTGCCAGCAGTGGGACTAGCGGGCTTCTCGATACGCAGTATTTT. Full variable domain (rest looked up from reference TRBV25-1 and TRBJ2-3): EADIYQTPRYLVIGTGKKITLECSQTMGHDKMYWYQQDPGMELHLIHYSYGVNSTEKGDLSSESTVSRIRTEHFPLTLESARPSHTSQYLCASSGTSGLLDTQYFGPGTRLTVL.